Shown below are 16 T cell receptor beta chains from a single sample sequenced in a study of OX40 agonist ivuxolimab in advanced cancers. The library relied on the immunoSEQ multiplex PCR assay. Not all clones reach the TCRdb copy of this immuneACCESS table, which keeps in-frame sequences only. Checked studies attribute under half of the gap to unresolved V genes and leave the rest unexplained. This sample holds about 98,000 clones; 85% to 95% were observed only once. The ten largest clones take up around 0.25% of the sample. The sample here was CD4+ or CD8+ T cells sorted from blood, taken in a trial of the OX40 agonist ivuxolimab. These TCRs come from an adult with an advanced solid tumor such as melanoma, head and neck, liver or kidney cancer.

Note on this clone: At the DNA level, this CDR3 is encoded by other sequences in the same sample as well. The rearrangement joins TRBV14 to TRBJ2-3; no clear D gene. Trimming left V 1 base short and J 1 base short, with 3 bases between. Germline V lookup: CDR1 SGHDN, CDR2 FVKESK. The CDR3 has 13 residues. This CDR3 is CASSQGRTDTQYF. DNA of the CDR3: TGTGCCAGCAGCCAAGGTCGCACAGATACGCAGTATTTT.

The chain has TRBV5-5 and TRBJ2-1; unclear D gene. Germline V CDR1 and CDR2: SGHKS, YYEKEE (reference sequence). V was clipped by 3 bases and J by 4 bases, with 17 bases between them. The CDR3 covers 16 residues. This CDR3 is CASSWALSPSYNEQFF. The DNA for the CDR3 is TGTGCCAGCAGCTGGGCGTTATCACCGTCATACAATGAGCAGTTCTTC.

The chain links TRBV6-1 to TRBJ1-5; D is possibly TRBD1 (6 bases). The germline V gene encodes CDR1 MNHNS and CDR2 SASEGT. This CDR3 spans 15 amino acids. The ends were cut back, 7 bases at V and 4 bases at J, with 17 bases in the middle. CDR3 sequence: CASTFYGGANQPQHF. CDR3 coding DNA: TGTGCCAGCACATTTTACGGGGGGGCAAATCAGCCCCAGCATTTT.

The CDR3 coding sequence is TGTGCCAGTAGCCGAAGACAGGGAACAATTCAGCCCCAGCATTTT. This codes for CASSRRQGTIQPQHF. The V and J genes are TRBV19 and TRBJ1-5, with TRBD1 identical over 7 bases. The CDR3 totals 15 residues. The trim removed 6 bases at V and 6 bases at J, leaving 11 bases unmatched. Germline V gives CDR1 LNHDA, CDR2 SQIVND (reference sequence).

The table lists this clone with a count of one. The V gene is TRBV7-2, the J gene TRBJ1-3, with D maybe TRBD1 (6 bases). Germline V lookup: CDR1 SGHTA, CDR2 FQGNSA. V was trimmed by 6 bases and J by 4 bases, leaving 19 bases between them. CDR3 size: 16 residues. The CDR3: CASRGGGGTSGNTIYF. The CDR3 nucleotides read TGTGCCAGCAGGGGAGGGGGGGGAACCTCCGGAAACACCATATATTTT.

This rearrangement joins TRBV4-3 to TRBJ1-3, with D possibly being TRBD1 (6 bases). The CDR3 is made up of 16 amino acids. V was cut by 1 base and J by 8 bases, with 18 bases left in between. The germline V gene encodes CDR1 LGHNA and CDR2 YSLEER. The CDR3 DNA follows: TGCGCCAGCAGCCAAGGGAACAGGGTGGAAGAAGACACCATATATTTT. It yields the protein CASSQGNRVEEDTIYF.

This rearrangement joins TRBV9 to TRBJ2-6; D gene ambiguous. Germline CDR1 SGDLS, CDR2 YYNGEE. Trimming stripped 0 bases from V and 2 bases from J, with 6 bases between. The length of the CDR3 is 15 residues. CDR3 sequence reads: CASSVVGTGANVLTF. The CDR3 DNA follows: TGTGCCAGCAGCGTAGTAGGGACTGGGGCCAACGTCCTGACTTTC.

This clone occurred once. The V and J genes are TRBV5-1 and TRBJ1-2; D gene unclear. Germline-derived CDR1 and CDR2 are SGHRS and YFSETQ. Deletions cut 4 bases from V and 0 bases from J, with 13 bases between. The CDR3 has 15 residues. CDR3 coding DNA: TGCGCCAGCAGCCCCCGTACAGAGCCTAACTATGGCTACACCTTC. Translated: CASSPRTEPNYGYTF.

This chain links TRBV6-1 with TRBJ2-1; 10 bases align to TRBD2. Germline V gene sequence: CDR1 MNHNS, CDR2 SASEGT. J was trimmed by 7 bases and V by 2 bases; bases with no gene match: 8. The CDR3 has 16 amino acids. CDR3 protein: CASSERISGGANEQFF. CDR3 nucleotide sequence: TGTGCCAGCAGTGAAAGGATCAGCGGGGGGGCGAATGAGCAGTTCTTC.

A word on this clone: Distinct nucleotide sequences in the sample also encode this CDR3. The V gene is TRBV6-6, the J gene TRBJ1-3; D not certain. V gave up 8 bases and J gave up 0 bases, with 8 bases separating them. CDR1 is MNHNY, CDR2 SVGAGI, per germline (reference sequence). CDR3 length: 13 residues. The CDR3 region is CASRRDSGNTIYF. The CDR3 region has the DNA TGTGCCAGCCGTCGAGACTCTGGAAACACCATATATTTT.

V is TRBV28 and J is TRBJ2-3, with TRBD1 as a possible D gene (6 bases). The CDR3 has 15 residues. Trimming took off 6 bases at V and 3 bases at J, with 16 bases between the two ends. Germline CDR1 reads MDHEN; CDR2 reads SYDVKM. This CDR3 reads CASRHWTDLTDTQYF. Written as DNA, the CDR3 is TGTGCCAGCAGACACTGGACAGATCTTACAGATACGCAGTATTTT.

Only one count was recorded for this clone. This sequence joins TRBV12-5 and TRBJ2-6; TRBD1 is a possible D gene (5 bases). The germline gives CDR1 LGHNT, CDR2 FRNRAP. The CDR3 length is 18 residues. Deletions cut 5 bases from V and 5 bases from J, with 22 bases between. Here the CDR3 DNA reads TGTGCTAGTGGTATTTGTTATGCAGGACAAAGTCGGGCCAACGTCCTGACTTTC. This gives the protein CASGICYAGQSRANVLTF.

The V call is TRBV2, the J call TRBJ1-1, with a weak D call TRBD1 (6 bases). The length of the CDR3 is 12 residues. V was shortened by 6 bases and J by 5 bases, with 10 bases between the two germline ends. CDR1 SNHLY and CDR2 FYNNEI come from the germline V gene. The chain's CDR3 is CASSVDRTEAFF. The CDR3 region has the DNA TGTGCCAGCAGCGTAGACAGGACTGAAGCTTTCTTT. The full variable domain, in which reference TRBV2 and TRBJ1-1 provide the parts outside the CDR3, is EPEVTQTPSHQVTQMGQEVILRCVPISNHLYFYWYRQILGQKVEFLVSFYNNEISEKSEIFDDQFSVERPDGSNFTLKIRSTKLEDSAMYFCASSVDRTEAFFGQGTRLTVV.

This chain links TRBV5-1 with TRBJ2-4; a possible D gene is TRBD1 (5 bases). CDR3 length: 15 residues. V lost 2 bases and J lost 5, with 14 bases in between. Germline V gene sequence: CDR1 SGHRS, CDR2 YFSETQ. The CDR3 reads CASSFRAPVENIQYF. The CDR3 DNA is TGCGCCAGCAGCTTCAGGGCCCCTGTGGAAAACATTCAGTACTTC.

This rearrangement joins TRBV5-4 to TRBJ2-7; D gene ambiguous. Between the trimmed V and J ends, which lost 0 bases and 2 bases, there was a span of 15 bases. Looked up from germline, CDR1 is SGHNT and CDR2 is YYREEE (reference sequence). The CDR3 totals 16 residues. CDR3 region: CASSLVYGEAPYEQYF. CDR3 nucleotide sequence: TGTGCCAGCAGCTTGGTGTACGGAGAGGCCCCCTACGAGCAGTACTTC. Full variable domain (remainder filled in from reference TRBV5-4 and TRBJ2-7): ETGVTQSPTHLIKTRGQQVTLRCSSQSGHNTVSWYQQALGQGPQFIFQYYREEENGRGNFPPRFSGLQFPNYSSELNVNALELDDSALYLCASSLVYGEAPYEQYFGPGTRLTVT.

V and J are TRBV5-4 and TRBJ2-3; 10 positions match TRBD2. The germline gives CDR1 SGHNT, CDR2 YYREEE (reference sequence). This CDR3 contains 15 residues. The V and J ends lost 4 bases and 2 bases, in that order; junction bases with no gene match: 4. For the CDR3, the DNA is TGTGCCAGCAGCCGCGGACTAGCGGACACAGATACGCAGTATTTT. Encoded protein: CASSRGLADTDTQYF.